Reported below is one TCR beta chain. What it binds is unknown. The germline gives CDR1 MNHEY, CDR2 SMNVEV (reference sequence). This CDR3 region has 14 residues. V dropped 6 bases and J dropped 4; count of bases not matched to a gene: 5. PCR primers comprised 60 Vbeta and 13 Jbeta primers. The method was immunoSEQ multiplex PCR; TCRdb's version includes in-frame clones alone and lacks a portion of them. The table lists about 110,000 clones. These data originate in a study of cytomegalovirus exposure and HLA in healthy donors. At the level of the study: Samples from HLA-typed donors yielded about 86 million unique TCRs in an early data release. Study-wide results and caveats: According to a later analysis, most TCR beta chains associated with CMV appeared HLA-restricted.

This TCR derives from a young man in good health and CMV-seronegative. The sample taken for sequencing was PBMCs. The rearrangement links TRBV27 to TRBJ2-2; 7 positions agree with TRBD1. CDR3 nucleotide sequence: TGTGCCAGCAGCCTGGGACAGTCCACCGGGGAGCTGTTTTTT. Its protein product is CASSLGQSTGELFF.